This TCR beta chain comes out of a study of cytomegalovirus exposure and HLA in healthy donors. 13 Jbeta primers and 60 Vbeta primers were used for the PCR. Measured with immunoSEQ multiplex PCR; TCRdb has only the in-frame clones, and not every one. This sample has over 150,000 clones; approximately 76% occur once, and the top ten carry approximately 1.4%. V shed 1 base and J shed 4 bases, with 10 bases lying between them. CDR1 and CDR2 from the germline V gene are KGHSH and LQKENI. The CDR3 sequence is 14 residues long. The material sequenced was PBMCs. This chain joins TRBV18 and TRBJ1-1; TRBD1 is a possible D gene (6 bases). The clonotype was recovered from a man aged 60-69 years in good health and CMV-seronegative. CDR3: CASSPQKGGTEAFF. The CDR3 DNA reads TGTGCCAGCTCACCACAAAAAGGGGGCACTGAAGCTTTCTTT.